These T cell receptor beta chains were read from a single sample in a study of T-cell memory formation after mild COVID-19. TCRdb re-called the 5' RACE reads with MiXCR, one entry per CDR3 protein. Of over 350,000 distinct CDR3 sequences listed, 20% to 30% are singletons. Sequencing was performed on PBMCs or a T cell subset sorted from them (not recorded which). The receptors were gathered from an adult woman who had mild COVID-19 (a few samples of this study predate the infection). Cell type and time point are not known. The conserved cysteine and the conserved F or W are not part of the CDR3 here. A row's size may be missing; if present it is once, few, many or a size class.

v_call,clone_size,cdr3_aa
TRBV5-1,few,ASSPSSTGNNEQF
TRBV24-1,-,ASAPDSNQETQY
TRBV7-9,-,ASSLDQVTDTQY
TRBV7-8,once,ASSEFLTRDTPWAMNTEAF
TRBV7-2,few,ASSPRAGRTDTQY
TRBV4-3,-,ASSQGSLTDTQY
TRBV5-1,-,ASSSYGHIQETQY
TRBV15,few,ATGGKDYEQY
TRBV5-1,-,ASSTERPLGELF
TRBV11-2,-,ASNPGAGRQG
TRBV5-6,-,ASSQTGNPGELF
TRBV30,-,AWRFNEKLF
TRBV12-3/TRBV12-4,few,ASSLKQGSHEQF
TRBV28,few,ASRSYGGQLADYEQY
TRBV6-5,few,ASSLDRGPGSETQY
TRBV21-1,-,ASSKTGKDSPLH
TRBV6-5,many,ASLKPGGLNTEAF
TRBV4-3,few,ASSQDRGVAGSDTQY
TRBV6-2/TRBV6-3,few,ASSYIPYSNQPQH
TRBV5-4,-,ASSQGARNEQF
TRBV29-1,-,SVEDTSGVFTEAF
TRBV6-6,few,ASSTGPYEQY
TRBV7-9,many,ASSLFGSLAGPNEQF
TRBV20-1,-,SARDLAGGAYEQY
TRBV19,-,ASSIVAGYDYGYT
TRBV30,-,AWSLTGPDTQY
TRBV9,-,ASSVEGDAKGSPLH
TRBV12-3/TRBV12-4,-,ASSLFGVNTGELF
TRBV4-2,few,ASSQDDLAPSGYNEQF
TRBV5-6,-,ASSLEVGTDTNTGELF
TRBV18,-,ASSYAGLSSYEQY
TRBV21-1,-,ASSRVLAGDRTGELF
TRBV20-1,many,SARDSAGPEQY
TRBV13,-,ASSLEVGQETQY
TRBV28,few,ASSIGQGGSNQPQH
TRBV5-4,-,ASSVAGGPSSTQY
TRBV12-3/TRBV12-4,few,ASSSPGRQTSYEQY
TRBV20-1,many,SASALAGASIHEQY
TRBV5-6,-,ASSLGTGNIHTALH
TRBV7-9,-,ASSSFSGTTYNEQF
TRBV12-3/TRBV12-4,-,ASFNFGAMAGYT
TRBV7-9,-,ASTNWQGKGTQY
TRBV29-1,few,SVVGQGAQETQY
TRBV20-1,-,SARDPVTSGNNEQF
TRBV12-3/TRBV12-4,few,ATLSGGYGELF
TRBV6-6,-,ASSYSEGVSYEQY
TRBV20-1,few,SAMRGAGENQPQH
TRBV15,-,ATSRLSGSIYEQY
TRBV19,-,ASRTSGGARNTIY
TRBV4-1,few,ASSQDWLLNTEAF
TRBV5-1,-,ASRAQPLNTGELF
TRBV5-1,many,ASSLAAGGTEAF
TRBV7-3,few,ASSLVTDTGELF